A selection of T cell receptor beta chains follows, all from one sample in a study of blood T cell repertoires in COVID-19. Some clones are missing from TCRdb's copy, which holds only in-frame ones; the method was immunoSEQ multiplex PCR. Altogether about 78,000 clones are present, around nine tenths being singletons, with the ten largest covering 1.5% to 2%. The sequencing sample was made of peripheral blood. The receptor source for this set is a woman aged 55-70 years with acute or convalescent COVID-19. Both conserved end residues are part of each CDR3. The D gene is left open where the match is weak. Clone size appears in some rows only: once, few, many, or a class for an expanded clone.

cdr3_aa cdr3_nt clone_size v_call d_call cdr3_length j_call
CASSPGTSKETQYF TGTGCCAGCAGCCCCGGGACTAGCAAAGAGACCCAGTACTTC - TRBV7-9 TRBD2 14 TRBJ2-5
CASSQWNTEAFF TGTGCCAGCAGCCAGTGGAACACTGAAGCTTTCTTT - TRBV5-5 - 12 TRBJ1-1
CASSIDGSGGAETQYF TGTGCCAGTAGTATAGATGGGTCAGGGGGCGCGGAGACCCAGTACTTC few TRBV19 TRBD1 16 TRBJ2-5
CASGGLGLEAFF TGTGCCAGCGGGGGGTTGGGGCTTGAAGCTTTCTTT - TRBV3-1/TRBV3-2 - 12 TRBJ1-1
CASSGTPLADTQYF TGTGCCAGCAGTGGGACTCCTCTCGCAGATACGCAGTATTTT - TRBV6-2/TRBV6-3 - 14 TRBJ2-3
CASTLEWSFDYGYTF TGTGCCAGCACCCTGGAGTGGTCTTTTGACTATGGCTACACCTTC - TRBV5-5 - 15 TRBJ1-2
CASTPGTGQGQPQHF TGTGCCAGTACCCCTGGGACAGGACAAGGTCAGCCCCAGCATTTT - TRBV19 TRBD1 15 TRBJ1-5
CASSLGWDRDTGELFF TGTGCCAGCAGTTTAGGTTGGGACAGGGATACCGGGGAGCTGTTTTTT - TRBV28 TRBD1 16 TRBJ2-2
CAISESLQGVGGYTF TGTGCCATCAGTGAGTCATTACAGGGTGTTGGTGGCTACACCTTC once TRBV10-3 - 15 TRBJ1-2
CASSTGQGAPLEQFF TGTGCCAGCAGCACAGGACAGGGGGCACCCCTGGAGCAGTTCTTC - TRBV27 TRBD1 15 TRBJ2-1
CASSEGGGPYYGYTF TGTGCCAGCAGTGAAGGAGGGGGACCGTACTATGGCTACACCTTC - TRBV2 - 15 TRBJ1-2
CASSPQASGELFF TGCGCCAGCAGCCCACAGGCGTCCGGGGAGCTGTTTTTT - TRBV5-1 - 13 TRBJ2-2
CASSHRGGQPQHF TGTGCCAGCAGCCACAGGGGGGGTCAGCCCCAGCATTTT - TRBV27 TRBD1 13 TRBJ1-5
CASSIDAPGLAGAAYNEQFF TGTGCCAGTAGTATAGATGCCCCCGGACTAGCGGGGGCCGCATACAATGAGCAGTTCTTC - TRBV19 TRBD2 20 TRBJ2-1
CASSLEDRLAFF TGTGCCAGCAGCTTGGAGGACAGGCTAGCTTTCTTT - TRBV7-9 TRBD1 12 TRBJ1-1
CASSDRGLANEKLFF TGTGCCAGCAGTGACAGGGGGTTGGCTAATGAAAAACTGTTTTTT - TRBV28 TRBD1 15 TRBJ1-4
CASSVGAGVSGNTIYF TGTGCCAGCAGCGTTGGAGCAGGGGTCTCTGGAAACACCATATATTTT once TRBV9 - 16 TRBJ1-3
CASSYTPDRVAEQYF TGTGCCAGCAGTTACACACCGGACAGGGTAGCCGAGCAGTACTTC - TRBV6-6 TRBD1 15 TRBJ2-7
CASLQGAQNSPLHF TGTGCCAGCCTTCAGGGGGCTCAGAATTCACCCCTCCACTTT - TRBV28 TRBD1 14 TRBJ1-6
CATRRVGGMNANTGELFF TGTGCCACCCGCCGGGTGGGGGGAATGAACGCGAACACCGGGGAGCTGTTTTTT - TRBV15 - 18 TRBJ2-2
CASSGGRRETQYF TGTGCCAGCAGTGGAGGGCGTCGGGAGACCCAGTACTTC - TRBV12-3/TRBV12-4 - 13 TRBJ2-5
CASSAGQGGDEKLFF TGTGCCAGCAGCGCCGGACAGGGTGGAGATGAAAAACTGTTTTTT - TRBV9 TRBD1 15 TRBJ1-4
CASSLGCDRGLIVSGYTF TGTGCCAGCAGTTTAGGGTGTGACAGGGGACTGATTGTTAGTGGCTACACCTTC - TRBV28 TRBD1 18 TRBJ1-2
CASSLTGGYEQYF TGTGCCAGCAGCTTGACAGGGGGTTACGAGCAGTACTTC - TRBV2 TRBD1 13 TRBJ2-7
CASSQVWDISNYGYTF TGCGCCAGCAGCCAAGTTTGGGACATATCTAACTATGGCTACACCTTC - TRBV4-3 - 16 TRBJ1-2
CASSYTREGVPDEQYF TGTGCCAGCAGTTACACCAGGGAGGGGGTTCCGGACGAGCAGTACTTC - TRBV6-5 - 16 TRBJ2-7
CASSPLQGSMNTEAFF TGTGCCAGCTCGCCCCTCCAGGGTTCCATGAACACTGAAGCTTTCTTT once TRBV18 - 16 TRBJ1-1
CASSSNPWPGGVDNEQFF TGTGCCAGCAGTTCTAATCCCTGGCCCGGCGGAGTGGACAATGAGCAGTTCTTC - TRBV6-2/TRBV6-3 - 18 TRBJ2-1
CASSWLEETQYF TGTGCCAGCAGCTGGTTGGAGGAGACCCAGTACTTC - TRBV11-2 - 12 TRBJ2-5
CASKGAGVLGNEQFF TGTGCCAGTAAGGGAGCGGGGGTATTGGGGAATGAGCAGTTCTTC - TRBV19 TRBD2 15 TRBJ2-1